This TCR beta chain was obtained from a study of blood T cell repertoires in COVID-19 (dated by TCRdb to the early 2020s). At the level of the whole study: Collaborator samples came from the United States, Italy and Spain and covered acute and convalescent phases of COVID-19. The prospective study material was composed of cDNA or gDNA derived from T cells, B-cell-depleted T cells, or PBMCs. Subjects who had been exposed to COVID-19, were actively infected with it, or had recovered from it provided the deeply sampled blood TCRbeta repertoires that made up the dataset. The repertoires were released in a freely available public database intended as a resource for research on the immune response to SARS-CoV-2. The samples were drawn from the first 160 participants of the ongoing ImmuneRACE study and from under 1,500 subjects provided by 6 global collaborators. Sample metadata almost always included a de-identified subject ID, COVID-19 status, age in years and sex. Where available, HLA class I and class II types were taken from metadata supplied by the sample provider and were not determined by assay-based typing.

TCRbeta CDR3 regions were amplified from genomic DNA by means of the immunoSEQ Assay, a bias-controlled multiplex PCR. The authors' pipeline ran thus. Within the assay, amplification of reference gene primers was used to estimate how many nucleated cells each sample contained. Sequence reads were collapsed and filtered to measure the absolute abundance of every unique TCRbeta CDR3 rearrangement. For each sample, productive Simpson clonality was calculated as the square root of Simpson's diversity index across productive rearrangements. TCRdb took this table from immuneACCESS and kept in-frame rearrangements with V and J called. Such tables lack part of the clones; where checked against another copy, unresolved V genes explain under half of the gap, and the rest is unexplained. D and trimming come from the DNA, and the V and J calls and clone size come from that table. Within this sample are around 300,000 clones, with 70% to 90% of them counted one time only. The ten biggest clones cover about an eighth of the sample.

Overall results and qualifications from the work: How much clinical and demographic metadata was included differed by source and by participant, and the metadata was provided uncurated.

Unmatched junction bases come to 12, with V trimmed by 4 bases and J by 8 bases. From the cysteine up to the phenylalanine, the CDR3 has a length of 16 residues. Solely the CDR3 DNA is kept, with 48 bases framed from the first base. Per the germline V gene, SQVTM is the CDR1 and ANQGSEA is the CDR2. In regard to this clone: Its binding antigen is unknown. No quality values exist for individual bases; no much larger clone is one base distant.

One collaborating source in Seattle enrolled patients while the patients were actively infected and followed the patients over time throughout the course of disease. Whole blood was collected in K2EDTA tubes by collaborating institutions according to the institutions' own protocols. Collaborator samples were shipped for TCRbeta analysis as frozen whole blood, isolated PBMCs, or DNA extracted from either sample type. Specimen: peripheral blood. This clonotype originated in a woman between 70 and 85 years old with COVID-19, enrolled during active disease. The rearranged chain carries TRBV29-1 and TRBJ2-1, with TRBD2 identical over 12 junction bases. The nucleotide sequence is TGCAGCGTTGTAATCCCCCTAGCGGGGGGGCCTTATGAGCAGTTCTTC. The resulting protein is CSVVIPLAGGPYEQFF.